This entry is about one T cell receptor beta chain. The target antigen is unknown. Specified treatment: roughly nine-day PBMC culture with coronavirus spike peptide pools or control peptides (ViraFEST assay). IL-2 at roughly 10 IU/ml and peptide pools at roughly 10 ug/ml were added to PBMCs cultured at 1.5 million to 2 million per well. Half the medium was exchanged for fresh IL-2 medium on days 3 and 7. Sequenced with the Oncomine TCR Beta short-read assay was DNA taken from cultured CD4+ T cells. In TCRdb, the PCR reads were re-called with MiXCR into one record per CDR3 protein. Of tens of thousands of distinct CDR3 sequences listed, 67% were seen once; the top ten hold 15% to 20%. This entry belongs to a study of vaccination and CD4 T cells after COVID-19. Background on the study: The stimulating agents, overlapping spike peptides, came from SARS-CoV-2, HCoV-NL63, HCoV-OC43 and HCoV-229E. General study points: Spike mono-reactivity was found in 304 of 307 vaccine-specific clones from convalescent patients.

Germline assignment: CDR1 DFQATT and CDR2 SNEGSKA (reference sequence). The CDR3 is 16 residues long. The V segment lost 1 base and the J segment 2 bases; nucleotides outside the gene matches: 7. The chain links TRBV20-1 to TRBJ2-3, with 9 bases identical to TRBD2. This receptor was identified in a human donor who received a COVID-19 vaccine. This material consisted of CD4+ T cells from blood, cultured in vitro, taken after SARS-CoV-2 vaccination. The CDR3 loop reads CSARGVTSGLTDTQYF. CDR3 nucleotides: TGCAGTGCTAGAGGGGTCACTAGCGGGCTCACAGATACGCAGTATTTT.